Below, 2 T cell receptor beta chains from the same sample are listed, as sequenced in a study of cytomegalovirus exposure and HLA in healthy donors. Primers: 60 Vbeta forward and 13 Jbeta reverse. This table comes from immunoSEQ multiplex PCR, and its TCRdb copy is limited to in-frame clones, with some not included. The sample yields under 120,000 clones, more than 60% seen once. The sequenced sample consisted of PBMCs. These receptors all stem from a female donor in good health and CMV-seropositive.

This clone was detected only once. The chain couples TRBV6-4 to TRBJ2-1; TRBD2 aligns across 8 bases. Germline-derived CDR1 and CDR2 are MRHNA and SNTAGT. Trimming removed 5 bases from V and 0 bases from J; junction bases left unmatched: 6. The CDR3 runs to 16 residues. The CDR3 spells CASSSLAAGSYNEQFF. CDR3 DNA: TGTGCCAGCAGTTCACTAGCGGCCGGCTCCTACAATGAGCAGTTCTTC.

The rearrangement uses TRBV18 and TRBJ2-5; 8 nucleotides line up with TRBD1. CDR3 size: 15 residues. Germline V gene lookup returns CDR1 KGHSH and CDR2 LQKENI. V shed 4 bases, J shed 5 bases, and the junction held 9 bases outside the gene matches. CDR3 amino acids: CASSRRTGYSETQYF. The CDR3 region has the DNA TGTGCCAGCTCACGGCGGACAGGGTATTCCGAGACCCAGTACTTC.